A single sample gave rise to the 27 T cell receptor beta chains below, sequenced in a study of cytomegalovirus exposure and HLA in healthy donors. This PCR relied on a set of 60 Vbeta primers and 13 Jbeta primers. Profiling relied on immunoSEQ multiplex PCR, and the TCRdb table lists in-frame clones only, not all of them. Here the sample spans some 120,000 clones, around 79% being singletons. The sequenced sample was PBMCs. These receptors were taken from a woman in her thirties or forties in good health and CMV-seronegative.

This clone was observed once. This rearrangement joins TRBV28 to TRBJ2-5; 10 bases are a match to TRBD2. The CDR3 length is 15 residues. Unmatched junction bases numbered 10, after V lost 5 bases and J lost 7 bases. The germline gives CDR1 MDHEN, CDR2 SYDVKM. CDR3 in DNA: TGTGCCAGCAGTCCTAGCGGGAGAGGGTCCGGGACCCAGTACTTC. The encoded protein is CASSPSGRGSGTQYF.

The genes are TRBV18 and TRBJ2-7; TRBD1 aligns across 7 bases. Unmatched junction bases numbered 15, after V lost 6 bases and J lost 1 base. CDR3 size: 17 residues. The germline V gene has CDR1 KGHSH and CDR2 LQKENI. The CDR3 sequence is CASSRTGAESVSYEQYF. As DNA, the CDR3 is TGTGCCAGCTCGCGCACAGGGGCTGAAAGCGTATCCTACGAGCAGTACTTC.

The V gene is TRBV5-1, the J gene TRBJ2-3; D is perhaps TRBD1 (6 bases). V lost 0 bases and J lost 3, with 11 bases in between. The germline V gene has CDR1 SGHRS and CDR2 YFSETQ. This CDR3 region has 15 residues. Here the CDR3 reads CASSLDRADTDTQYF. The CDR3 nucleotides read TGCGCCAGCAGCTTGGACAGGGCGGATACAGATACGCAGTATTTT.

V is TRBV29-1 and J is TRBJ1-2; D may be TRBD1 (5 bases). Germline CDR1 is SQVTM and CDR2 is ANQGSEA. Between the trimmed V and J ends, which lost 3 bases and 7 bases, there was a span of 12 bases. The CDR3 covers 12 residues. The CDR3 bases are TGCAGCGTTGAGTCCGGGGGGGGTGGCTACACCTTC. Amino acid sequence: CSVESGGGGYTF. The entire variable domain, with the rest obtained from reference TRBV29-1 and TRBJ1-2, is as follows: SAVISQKPSRDICQRGTSLTIQCQVDSQVTMMFWYRQQPGQSLTLIATANQGSEATYESGFVIDKFPISRPNLTFSTLTVSNMSPEDSSIYLCSVESGGGGYTFGSGTRLTVV.

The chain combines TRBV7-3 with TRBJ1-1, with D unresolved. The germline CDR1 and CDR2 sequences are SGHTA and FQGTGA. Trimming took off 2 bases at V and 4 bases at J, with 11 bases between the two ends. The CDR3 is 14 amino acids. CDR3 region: CASSLAPEGTEAFF. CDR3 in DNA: TGTGCCAGCAGCTTAGCTCCAGAGGGCACTGAAGCTTTCTTT.

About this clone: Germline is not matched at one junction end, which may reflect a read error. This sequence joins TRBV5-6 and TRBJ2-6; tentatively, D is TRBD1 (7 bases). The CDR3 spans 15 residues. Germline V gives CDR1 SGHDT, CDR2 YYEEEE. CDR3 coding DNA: TGTGCCAGCAGTCCCAGGGGGGCTGGGGCCAACGGCCTGACTTTC. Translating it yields CASSPRGAGANGLTF.

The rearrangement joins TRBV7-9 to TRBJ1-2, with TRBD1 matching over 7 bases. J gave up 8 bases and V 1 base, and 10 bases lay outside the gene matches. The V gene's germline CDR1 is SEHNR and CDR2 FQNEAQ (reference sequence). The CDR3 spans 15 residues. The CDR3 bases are TGTGCCAGCAGCTTAGGGGACAGTTGGGTATACGGCTACACCTTC. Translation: CASSLGDSWVYGYTF.

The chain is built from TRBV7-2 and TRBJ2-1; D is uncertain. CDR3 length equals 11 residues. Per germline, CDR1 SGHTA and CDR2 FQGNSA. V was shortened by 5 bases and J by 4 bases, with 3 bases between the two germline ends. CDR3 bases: TGTGCCAGCAGCCCATACAATGAGCAGTTCTTC. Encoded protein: CASSPYNEQFF.

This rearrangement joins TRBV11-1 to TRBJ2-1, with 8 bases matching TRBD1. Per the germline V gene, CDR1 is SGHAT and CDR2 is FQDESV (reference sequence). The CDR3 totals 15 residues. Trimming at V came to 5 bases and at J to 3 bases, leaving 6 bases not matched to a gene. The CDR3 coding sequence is TGTGCCAGCAGCCTGAGGACAGGGAACTACAATGAGCAGTTCTTC. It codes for CASSLRTGNYNEQFF.

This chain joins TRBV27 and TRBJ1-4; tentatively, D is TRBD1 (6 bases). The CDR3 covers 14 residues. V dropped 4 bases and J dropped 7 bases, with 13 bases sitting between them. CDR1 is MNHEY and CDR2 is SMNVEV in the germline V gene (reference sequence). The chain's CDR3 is CASSYGPGAEKLFF. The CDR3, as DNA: TGTGCCAGCAGTTACGGGCCAGGGGCTGAAAAACTGTTTTTT.

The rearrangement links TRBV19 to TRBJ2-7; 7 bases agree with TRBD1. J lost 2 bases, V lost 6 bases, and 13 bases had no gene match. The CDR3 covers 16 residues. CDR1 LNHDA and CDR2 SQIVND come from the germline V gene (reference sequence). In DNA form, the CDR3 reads TGTGCCAGTAGACCGGTGCCTGGGGACAGTCCCTACGAGCAGTACTTC. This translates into CASRPVPGDSPYEQYF.

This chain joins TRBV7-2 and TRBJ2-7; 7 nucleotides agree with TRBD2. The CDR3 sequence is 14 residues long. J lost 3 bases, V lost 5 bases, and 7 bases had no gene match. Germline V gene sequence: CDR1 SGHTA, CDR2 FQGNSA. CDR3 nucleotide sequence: TGTGCCAGCAGCGACCCGGGACTACGCTACGAGCAGTACTTC. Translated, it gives CASSDPGLRYEQYF.

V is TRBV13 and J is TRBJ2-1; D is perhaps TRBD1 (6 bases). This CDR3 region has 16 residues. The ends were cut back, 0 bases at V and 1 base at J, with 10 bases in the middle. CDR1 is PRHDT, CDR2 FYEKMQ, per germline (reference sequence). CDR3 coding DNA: TGTGCCAGCAGCTTAGGCGTAGGGGGTTCCTACAATGAGCAGTTCTTC. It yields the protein CASSLGVGGSYNEQFF.

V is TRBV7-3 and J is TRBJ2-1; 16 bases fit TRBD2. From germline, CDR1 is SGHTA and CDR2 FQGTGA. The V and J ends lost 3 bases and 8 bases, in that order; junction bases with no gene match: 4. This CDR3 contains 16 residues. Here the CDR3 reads CASSLGLAGGYDEQFF. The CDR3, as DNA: TGTGCCAGCAGCTTGGGACTAGCGGGAGGGTATGATGAGCAGTTCTTC. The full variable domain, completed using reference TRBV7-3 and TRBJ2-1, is GAGVSQTPSNKVTEKGKYVELRCDPISGHTALYWYRQSLGQGPEFLIYFQGTGAADDSGLPNDRFFAVRPEGSVSTLKIQRTERGDSAVYLCASSLGLAGGYDEQFFGPGTRLTVL.

The CDR3, as DNA: TGTGCCAGCAGCCTAAGTTCGGGGTACAATGAGCAGTTCTTC. Translating it yields CASSLSSGYNEQFF. The chain couples TRBV14 to TRBJ2-1; TRBD2 is a possible D gene (5 bases). The CDR3 totals 14 residues. The V and J ends lost 4 bases and 4 bases respectively, with 11 bases between them. CDR1 and CDR2 from the germline V gene are SGHDN and FVKESK.

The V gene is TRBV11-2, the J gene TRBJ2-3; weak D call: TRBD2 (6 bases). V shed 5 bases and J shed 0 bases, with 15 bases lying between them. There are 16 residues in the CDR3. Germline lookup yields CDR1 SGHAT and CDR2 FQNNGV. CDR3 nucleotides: TGTGCCAGCAGCCCCCGCGGGGAGACTAGCACAGATACGCAGTATTTT. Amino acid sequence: CASSPRGETSTDTQYF.

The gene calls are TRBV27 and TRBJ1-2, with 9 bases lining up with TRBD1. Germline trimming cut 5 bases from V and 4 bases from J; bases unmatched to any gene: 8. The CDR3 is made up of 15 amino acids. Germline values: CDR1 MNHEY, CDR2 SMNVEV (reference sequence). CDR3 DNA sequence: TGTGCCAGCAGTGCCCCGGGACAGGGACTCTATGGCTACACCTTC. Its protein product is CASSAPGQGLYGYTF.

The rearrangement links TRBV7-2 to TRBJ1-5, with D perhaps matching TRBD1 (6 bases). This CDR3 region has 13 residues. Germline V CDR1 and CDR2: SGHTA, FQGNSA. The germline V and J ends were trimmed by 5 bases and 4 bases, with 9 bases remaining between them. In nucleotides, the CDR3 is TGTGCCAGCAGCCCAGGACAGAATCAGCCCCAGCATTTT. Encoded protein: CASSPGQNQPQHF. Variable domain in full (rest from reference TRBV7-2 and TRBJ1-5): GAGVSQSPSNKVTEKGKDVELRCDPISGHTALYWYRQSLGQGLEFLIYFQGNSAPDKSGLPSDRFSAERTGGSVSTLTIQRTQQEDSAVYLCASSPGQNQPQHFGDGTRLSIL.

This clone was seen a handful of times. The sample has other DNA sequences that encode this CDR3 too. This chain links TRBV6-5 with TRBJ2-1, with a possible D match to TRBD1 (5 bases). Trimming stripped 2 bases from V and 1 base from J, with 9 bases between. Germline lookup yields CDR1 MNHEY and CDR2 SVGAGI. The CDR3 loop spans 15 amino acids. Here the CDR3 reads CASSYGAGSYNEQFF. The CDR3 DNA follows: TGTGCCAGCAGTTACGGGGCCGGGTCCTACAATGAGCAGTTCTTC.

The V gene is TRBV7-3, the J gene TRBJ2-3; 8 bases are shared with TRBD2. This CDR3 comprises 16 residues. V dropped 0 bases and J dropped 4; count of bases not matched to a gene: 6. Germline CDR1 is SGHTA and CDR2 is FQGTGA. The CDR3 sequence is CASSLTRLAGADTQYF. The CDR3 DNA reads TGTGCCAGCAGCTTAACTCGGCTAGCGGGCGCAGATACGCAGTATTTT.

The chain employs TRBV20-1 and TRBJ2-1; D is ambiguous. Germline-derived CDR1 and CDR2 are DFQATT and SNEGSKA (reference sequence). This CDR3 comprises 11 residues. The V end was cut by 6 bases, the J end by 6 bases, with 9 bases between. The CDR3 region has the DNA TGCAGTGCGGTTACTGTCAATGAGCAGTTCTTC. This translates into CSAVTVNEQFF.

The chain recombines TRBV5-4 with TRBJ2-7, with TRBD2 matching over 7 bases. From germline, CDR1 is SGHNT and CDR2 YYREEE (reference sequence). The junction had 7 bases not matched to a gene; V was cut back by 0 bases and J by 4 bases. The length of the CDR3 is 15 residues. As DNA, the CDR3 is TGTGCCAGCAGCTTGGCCGGCGGGAGTCGGTACGAGCAGTACTTC. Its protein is CASSLAGGSRYEQYF. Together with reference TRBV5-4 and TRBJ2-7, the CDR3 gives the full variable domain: ETGVTQSPTHLIKTRGQQVTLRCSSQSGHNTVSWYQQALGQGPQFIFQYYREEENGRGNFPPRFSGLQFPNYSSELNVNALELDDSALYLCASSLAGGSRYEQYFGPGTRLTVT.

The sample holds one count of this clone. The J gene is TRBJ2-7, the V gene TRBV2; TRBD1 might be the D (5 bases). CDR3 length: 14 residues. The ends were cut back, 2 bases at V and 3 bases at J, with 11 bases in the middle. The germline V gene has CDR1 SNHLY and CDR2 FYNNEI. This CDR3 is CASSELGQNYEQYF. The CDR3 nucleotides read TGTGCCAGCAGTGAATTGGGGCAGAACTACGAGCAGTACTTC.

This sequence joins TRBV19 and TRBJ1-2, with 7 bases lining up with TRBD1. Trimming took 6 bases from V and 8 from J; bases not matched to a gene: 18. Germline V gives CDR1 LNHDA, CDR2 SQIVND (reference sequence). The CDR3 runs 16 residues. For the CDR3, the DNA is TGTGCCAGTAGCCCCAGGGGGGACATCAGGTCTCCCGGCTACACCTTC. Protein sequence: CASSPRGDIRSPGYTF.

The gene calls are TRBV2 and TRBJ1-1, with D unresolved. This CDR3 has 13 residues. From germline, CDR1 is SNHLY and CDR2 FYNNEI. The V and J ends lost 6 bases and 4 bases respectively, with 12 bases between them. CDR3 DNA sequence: TGTGCCAGCAGGGTGGAAGTAGCCACTGAAGCTTTCTTT. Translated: CASRVEVATEAFF.

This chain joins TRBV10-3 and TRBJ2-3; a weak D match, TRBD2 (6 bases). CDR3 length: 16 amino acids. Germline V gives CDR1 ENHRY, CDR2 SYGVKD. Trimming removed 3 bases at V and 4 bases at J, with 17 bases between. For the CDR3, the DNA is TGTGCCATCAGTGATCTGGCGGGATCGGTTCCAGATACGCAGTATTTT. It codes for CAISDLAGSVPDTQYF.

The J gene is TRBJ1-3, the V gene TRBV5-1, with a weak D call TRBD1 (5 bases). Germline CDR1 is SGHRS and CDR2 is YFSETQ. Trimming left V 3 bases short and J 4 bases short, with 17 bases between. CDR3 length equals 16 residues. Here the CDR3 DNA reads TGCGCCAGCAGCTCCGTGGGGGGGTCGGTCGGAAACACCATATATTTT. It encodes CASSSVGGSVGNTIYF.